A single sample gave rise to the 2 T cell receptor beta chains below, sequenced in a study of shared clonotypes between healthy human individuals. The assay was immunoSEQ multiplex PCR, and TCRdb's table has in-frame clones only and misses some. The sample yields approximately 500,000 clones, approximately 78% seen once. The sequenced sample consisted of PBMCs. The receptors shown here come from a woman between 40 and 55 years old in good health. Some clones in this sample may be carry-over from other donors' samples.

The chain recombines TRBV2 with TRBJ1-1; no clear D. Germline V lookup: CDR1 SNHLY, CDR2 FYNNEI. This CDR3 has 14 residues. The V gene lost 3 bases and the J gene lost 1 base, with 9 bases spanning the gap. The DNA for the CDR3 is TGTGCCAGCAGTGATGTGGAGGGGAACACTGAAGCTTTCTTT. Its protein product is CASSDVEGNTEAFF. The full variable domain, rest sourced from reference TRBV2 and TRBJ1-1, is EPEVTQTPSHQVTQMGQEVILRCVPISNHLYFYWYRQILGQKVEFLVSFYNNEISEKSEIFDDQFSVERPDGSNFTLKIRSTKLEDSAMYFCASSDVEGNTEAFFGQGTRLTVV.

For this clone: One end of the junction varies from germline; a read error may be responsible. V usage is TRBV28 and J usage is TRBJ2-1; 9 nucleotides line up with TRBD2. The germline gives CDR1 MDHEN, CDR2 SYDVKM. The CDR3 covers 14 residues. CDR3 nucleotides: TGTACCAGCAGTTTGCTAGCGGGACACAATGAGCAGTTCTTC. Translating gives CTSSLLAGHNEQFF.